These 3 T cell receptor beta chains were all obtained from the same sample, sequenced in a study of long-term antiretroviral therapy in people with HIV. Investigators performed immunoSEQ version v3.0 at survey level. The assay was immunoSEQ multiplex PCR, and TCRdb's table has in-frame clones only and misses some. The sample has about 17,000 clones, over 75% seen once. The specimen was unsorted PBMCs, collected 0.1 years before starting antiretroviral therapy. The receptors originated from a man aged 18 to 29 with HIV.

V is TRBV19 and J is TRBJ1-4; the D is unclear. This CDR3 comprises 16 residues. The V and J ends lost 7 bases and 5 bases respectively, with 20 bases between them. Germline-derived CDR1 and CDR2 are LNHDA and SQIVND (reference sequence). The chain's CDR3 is CASTTTTRVLNEKLFF. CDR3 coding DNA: TGTGCCAGTACTACTACTACGCGGGTGTTAAATGAAAAACTGTTTTTT.

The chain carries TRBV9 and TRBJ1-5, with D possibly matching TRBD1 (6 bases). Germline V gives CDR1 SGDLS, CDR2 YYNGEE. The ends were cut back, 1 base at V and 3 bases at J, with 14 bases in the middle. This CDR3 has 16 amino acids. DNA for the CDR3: TGTGCCAGCAGCGTAATCTATACAGGGTTCAATCAGCCCCAGCATTTT. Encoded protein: CASSVIYTGFNQPQHF.

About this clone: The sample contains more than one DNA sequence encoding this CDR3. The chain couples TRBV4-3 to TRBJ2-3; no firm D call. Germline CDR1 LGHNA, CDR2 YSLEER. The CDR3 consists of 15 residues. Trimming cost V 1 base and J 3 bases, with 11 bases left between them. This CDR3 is CASSQVGQGTDTQYF. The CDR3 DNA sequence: TGCGCCAGCAGCCAAGTGGGTCAAGGGACAGATACGCAGTATTTT.